This TCR beta chain originates from a study of cytomegalovirus exposure and HLA in healthy donors. Regarding the study as a whole: Across HLA loci, a later analysis found differing TCR association rates, with DRB1 most and HLA-C fewest. HLA alleles were associated with 15,000 to 20,000 TCR beta sequences in a later analysis at 0.05 false discovery rate. TCR beta V segments were, for the most part, productive about 87% or about 30% of the time in an earlier analysis.

The primer mix had 60 Vbeta and 13 Jbeta primers. Assay: immunoSEQ multiplex PCR; the TCRdb copy retains only in-frame clones and omits some. The data hold some 180,000 clones, with 75% to 85% observed a single time. In germline, CDR1 is LNHDA, CDR2 SQIVND (reference sequence). This CDR3 region has 17 residues. Points on this clone: Its target is unknown. Relative to the germline gene, one junction end is altered; a read error may explain this.

Input material: PBMCs. The clonotype originates from a man between 18 and 35 years old in good health and CMV-seronegative. The chain employs TRBV19 and TRBJ1-3; D is ambiguous. The CDR3 protein is CTSSIGPRTDSGNTIYF. Here the CDR3 DNA reads TGTACCAGTAGTATTGGTCCTCGGACTGACTCTGGAAACACCATATATTTT. The full variable domain, with the rest looked up from reference TRBV19 and TRBJ1-3, is DGGITQSPKYLFRKEGQNVTLSCEQNLNHDAMYWYRQDPGQGLRLIYYSQIVNDFQKGDIAEGYSVSREKKESFPLTVTSAQKNPTAFYLCTSSIGPRTDSGNTIYFGEGSWLTVV.